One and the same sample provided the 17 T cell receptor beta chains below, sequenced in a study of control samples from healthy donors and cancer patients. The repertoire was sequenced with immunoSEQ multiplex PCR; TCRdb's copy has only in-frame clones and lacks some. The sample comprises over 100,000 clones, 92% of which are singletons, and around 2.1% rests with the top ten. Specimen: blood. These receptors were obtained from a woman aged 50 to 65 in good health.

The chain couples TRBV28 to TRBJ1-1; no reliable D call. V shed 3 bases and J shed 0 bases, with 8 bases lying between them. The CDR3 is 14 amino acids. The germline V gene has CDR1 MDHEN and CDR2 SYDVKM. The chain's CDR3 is CASSLVNMNTEAFF. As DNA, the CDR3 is TGTGCCAGCAGTTTGGTGAATATGAACACTGAAGCTTTCTTT. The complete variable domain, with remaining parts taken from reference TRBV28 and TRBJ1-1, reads DVKVTQSSRYLVKRTGEKVFLECVQDMDHENMFWYRQDPGLGLRLIYFSYDVKMKEKGDIPEGYSVSREKKERFSLILESASTNQTSMYLCASSLVNMNTEAFFGQGTRLTVV.

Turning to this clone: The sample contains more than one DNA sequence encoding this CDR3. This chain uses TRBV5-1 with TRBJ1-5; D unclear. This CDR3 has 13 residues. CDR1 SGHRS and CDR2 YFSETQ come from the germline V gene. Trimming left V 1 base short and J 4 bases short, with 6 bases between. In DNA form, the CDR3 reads TGCGCCAGCAGCTTGAGCGGGAATCAGCCCCAGCATTTT. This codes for CASSLSGNQPQHF.

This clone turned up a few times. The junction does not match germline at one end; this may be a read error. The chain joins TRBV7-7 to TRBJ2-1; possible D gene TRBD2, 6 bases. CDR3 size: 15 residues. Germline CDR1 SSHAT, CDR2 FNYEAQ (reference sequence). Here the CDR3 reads CASSLAVSSYNEQFF. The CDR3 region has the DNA TGTGCTAGCAGCTTAGCGGTGAGCTCCTACAATGAGCAGTTCTTC.

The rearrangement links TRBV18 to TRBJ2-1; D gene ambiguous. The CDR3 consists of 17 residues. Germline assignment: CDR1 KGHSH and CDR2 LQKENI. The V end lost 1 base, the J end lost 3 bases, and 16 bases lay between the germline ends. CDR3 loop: CASSPLGMSILYNEQFF. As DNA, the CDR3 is TGTGCCAGCTCACCACTCGGTATGTCAATTCTCTACAATGAGCAGTTCTTC.

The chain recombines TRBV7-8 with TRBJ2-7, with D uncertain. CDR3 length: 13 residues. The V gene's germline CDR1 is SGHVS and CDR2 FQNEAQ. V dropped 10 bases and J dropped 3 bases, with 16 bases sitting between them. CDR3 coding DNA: TGTGCCACACAACGTTCGGGCAACTACGAGCAGTACTTC. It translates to CATQRSGNYEQYF.

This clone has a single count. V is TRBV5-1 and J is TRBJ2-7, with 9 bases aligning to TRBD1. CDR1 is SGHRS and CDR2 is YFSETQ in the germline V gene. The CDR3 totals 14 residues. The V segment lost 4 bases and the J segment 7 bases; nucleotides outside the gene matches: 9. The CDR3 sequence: CASSPAGQGWEQYF. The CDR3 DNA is TGCGCCAGCAGCCCTGCGGGACAGGGTTGGGAGCAGTACTTC.

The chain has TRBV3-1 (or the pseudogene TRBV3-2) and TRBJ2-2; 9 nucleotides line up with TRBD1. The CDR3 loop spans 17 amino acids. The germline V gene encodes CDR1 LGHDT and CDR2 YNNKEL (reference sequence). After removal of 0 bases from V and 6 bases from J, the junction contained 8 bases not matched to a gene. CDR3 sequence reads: CASSQDRDRVDPGELFF. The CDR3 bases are TGTGCCAGCAGCCAAGATCGGGACAGGGTGGACCCCGGGGAGCTGTTTTTT.

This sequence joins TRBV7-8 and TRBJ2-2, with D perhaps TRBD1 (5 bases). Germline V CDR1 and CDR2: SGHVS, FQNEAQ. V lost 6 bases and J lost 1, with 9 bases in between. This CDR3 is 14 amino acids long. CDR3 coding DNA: TGTGCCAGCAGGTTGGGGCAGAACACCGGGGAGCTGTTTTTT. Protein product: CASRLGQNTGELFF.

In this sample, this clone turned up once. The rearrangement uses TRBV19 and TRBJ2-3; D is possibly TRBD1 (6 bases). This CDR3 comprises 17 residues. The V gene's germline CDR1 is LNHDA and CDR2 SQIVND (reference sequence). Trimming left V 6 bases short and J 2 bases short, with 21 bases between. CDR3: CASRPRWGRGYTDTQYF. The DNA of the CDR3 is TGTGCCAGTAGACCCCGGTGGGGCAGGGGATACACAGATACGCAGTATTTT.

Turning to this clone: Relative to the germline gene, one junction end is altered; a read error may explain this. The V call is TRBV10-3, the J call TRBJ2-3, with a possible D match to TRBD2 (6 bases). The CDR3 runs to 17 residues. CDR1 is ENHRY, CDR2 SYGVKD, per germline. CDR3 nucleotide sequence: TGTGCCGTCAGTGAGCCGATCCTAGCGAGCAGCACAGATACGCAGTATTTT. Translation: CAVSEPILASSTDTQYF.

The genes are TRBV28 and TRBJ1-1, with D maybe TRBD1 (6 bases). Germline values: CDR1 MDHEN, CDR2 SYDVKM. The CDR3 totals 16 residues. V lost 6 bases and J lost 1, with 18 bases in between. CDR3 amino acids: CASSDYRVQRNTEAFF. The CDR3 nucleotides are TGTGCCAGCAGCGATTACAGGGTCCAGAGGAACACTGAAGCTTTCTTT.

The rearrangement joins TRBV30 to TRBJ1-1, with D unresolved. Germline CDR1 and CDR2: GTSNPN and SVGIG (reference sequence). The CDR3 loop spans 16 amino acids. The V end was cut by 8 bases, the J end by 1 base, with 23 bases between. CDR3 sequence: CAHRPRRPGWNTEAFF. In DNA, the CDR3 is TGTGCCCACAGACCCCGGCGACCGGGCTGGAACACTGAAGCTTTCTTT.

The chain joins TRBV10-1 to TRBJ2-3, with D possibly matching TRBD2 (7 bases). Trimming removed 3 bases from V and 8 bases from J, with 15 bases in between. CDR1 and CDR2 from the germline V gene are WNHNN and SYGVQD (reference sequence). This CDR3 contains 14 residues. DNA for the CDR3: TGCGCCAGCAGTGACGGGGGGCCCTCTATTACGCAGTATTTT. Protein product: CASSDGGPSITQYF.

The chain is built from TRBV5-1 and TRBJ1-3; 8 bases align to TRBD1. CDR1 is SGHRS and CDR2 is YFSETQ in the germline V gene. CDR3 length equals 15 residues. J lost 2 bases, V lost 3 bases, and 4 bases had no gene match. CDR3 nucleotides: TGCGCCAGCAGCTGGAAGACAGGGGCTGGAAACACCATATATTTT. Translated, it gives CASSWKTGAGNTIYF.

Here the CDR3 reads CASSERRTGPITDTQYF. The DNA of the CDR3 is TGTGCCAGCAGTGAACGCCGGACAGGGCCTATCACAGATACGCAGTATTTT. This rearrangement joins TRBV6-1 to TRBJ2-3; 8 positions agree with TRBD1. The length of the CDR3 is 17 residues. Germline loops: CDR1 MNHNS, CDR2 SASEGT. J was trimmed by 2 bases and V by 2 bases; bases with no gene match: 9.

The CDR3 region is CASSEGGGGTEAFF. The DNA of the CDR3 is TGTGCCAGCAGCGAAGGAGGGGGTGGGACTGAAGCTTTCTTT. V gene TRBV9 combines with J gene TRBJ1-1, with a weak D call TRBD1 (6 bases). Trimming cost V 3 bases and J 5 bases, with 14 bases left between them. Germline CDR1 and CDR2: SGDLS and YYNGEE. This CDR3 contains 14 residues.

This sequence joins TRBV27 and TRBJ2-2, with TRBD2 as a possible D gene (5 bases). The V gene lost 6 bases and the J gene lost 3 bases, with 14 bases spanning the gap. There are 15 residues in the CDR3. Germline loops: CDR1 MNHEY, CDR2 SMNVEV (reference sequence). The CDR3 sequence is CASRLSGLYTGELFF. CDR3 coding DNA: TGTGCCAGCAGGCTATCCGGACTTTACACCGGGGAGCTGTTTTTT.